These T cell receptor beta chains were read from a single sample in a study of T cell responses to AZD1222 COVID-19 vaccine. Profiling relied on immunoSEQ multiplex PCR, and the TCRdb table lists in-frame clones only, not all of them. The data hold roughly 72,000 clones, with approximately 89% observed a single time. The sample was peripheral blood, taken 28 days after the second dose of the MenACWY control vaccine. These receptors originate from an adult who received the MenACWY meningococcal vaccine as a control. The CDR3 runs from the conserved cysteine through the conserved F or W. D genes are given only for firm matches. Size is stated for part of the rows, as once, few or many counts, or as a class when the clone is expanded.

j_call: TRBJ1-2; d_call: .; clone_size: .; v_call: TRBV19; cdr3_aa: CASSIDIIPGYGYTF; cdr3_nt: TGTGCCAGTAGTATAGATATAATCCCTGGCTATGGCTACACCTTC
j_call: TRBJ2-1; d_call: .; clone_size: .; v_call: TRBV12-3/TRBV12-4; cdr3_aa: CASSLAAVNEQFF; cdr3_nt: TGTGCCAGCAGTTTAGCGGCGGTAAATGAGCAGTTCTTC
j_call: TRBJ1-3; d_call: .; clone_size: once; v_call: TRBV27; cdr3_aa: CASSLKGGGNTIYF; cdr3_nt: TGTGCCAGCAGTTTGAAGGGCGGTGGAAACACCATATATTTT
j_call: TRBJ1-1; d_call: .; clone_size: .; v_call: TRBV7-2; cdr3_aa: CASSAPLGTMNTEAFF; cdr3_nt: TGTGCCAGCAGCGCCCCCCTAGGGACAATGAACACTGAAGCTTTCTTT
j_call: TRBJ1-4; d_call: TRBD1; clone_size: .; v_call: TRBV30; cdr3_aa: CAWNRQGGKGKLFF; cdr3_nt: TGTGCCTGGAACCGACAGGGAGGAAAGGGAAAACTGTTTTTT
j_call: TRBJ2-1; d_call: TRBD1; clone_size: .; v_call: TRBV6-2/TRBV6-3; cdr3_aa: CASSPGTGVQFF; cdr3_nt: TGTGCCAGCAGTCCCGGGACAGGGGTGCAGTTCTTC
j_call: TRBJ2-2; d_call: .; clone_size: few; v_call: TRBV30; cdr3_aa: CAWSRQNTGELFF; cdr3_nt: TGTGCCTGGAGTCGACAGAACACCGGGGAGCTGTTTTTT
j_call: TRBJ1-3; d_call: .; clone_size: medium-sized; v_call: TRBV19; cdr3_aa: CASKIDTSSGNTIYF; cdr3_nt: TGTGCCAGTAAGATTGACACGAGCTCTGGAAACACCATATATTTT
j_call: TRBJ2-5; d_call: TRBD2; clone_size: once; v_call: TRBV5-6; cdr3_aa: CASSSAGARETQYF; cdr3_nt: TGTGCCAGCAGCTCAGCGGGGGCCCGGGAGACCCAGTACTTC
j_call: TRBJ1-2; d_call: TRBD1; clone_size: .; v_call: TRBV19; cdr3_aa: CASSPRGGTGLFNYGYTF; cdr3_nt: TGTGCCAGTAGTCCCCGCGGCGGGACAGGCCTCTTTAACTATGGCTACACCTTC
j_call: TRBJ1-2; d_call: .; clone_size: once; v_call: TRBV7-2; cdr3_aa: CASSLGPKDLGGYTF; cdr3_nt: TGTGCCAGCAGCTTAGGTCCCAAGGATCTGGGAGGCTACACCTTC
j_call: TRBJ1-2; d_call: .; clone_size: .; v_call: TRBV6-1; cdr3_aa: CASSEIDLRQTYGYTF; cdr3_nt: TGTGCCAGCAGTGAGATTGATCTGCGACAGACCTATGGCTACACCTTC
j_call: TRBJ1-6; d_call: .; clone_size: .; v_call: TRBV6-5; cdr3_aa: CASTEILNSPLHF; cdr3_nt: TGTGCCAGCACGGAAATTTTGAATTCACCCCTCCACTTT
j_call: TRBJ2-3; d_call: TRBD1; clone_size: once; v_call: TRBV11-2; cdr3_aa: CASSLTGGGTDTQYF; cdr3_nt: TGTGCCAGCAGCTTAACAGGGGGCGGAACAGATACGCAGTATTTT
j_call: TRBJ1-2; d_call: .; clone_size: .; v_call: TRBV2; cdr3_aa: CASSERVGDYGYTF; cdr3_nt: TGTGCCAGCAGTGAGAGGGTGGGCGACTATGGCTACACCTTC
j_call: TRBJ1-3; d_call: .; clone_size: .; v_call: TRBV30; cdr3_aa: CAWKRNTIYF; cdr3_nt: TGTGCCTGGAAGAGAAACACCATATATTTT
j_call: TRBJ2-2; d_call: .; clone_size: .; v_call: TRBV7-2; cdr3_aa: CASSFAYTGSGELFF; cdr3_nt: TGTGCCAGCAGCTTCGCATATACAGGGTCCGGGGAGCTGTTTTTT
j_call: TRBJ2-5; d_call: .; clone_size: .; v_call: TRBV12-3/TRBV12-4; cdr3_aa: CASSLGAETQYF; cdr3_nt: TGTGCCAGCAGTTTGGGGGCTGAGACCCAGTACTTC
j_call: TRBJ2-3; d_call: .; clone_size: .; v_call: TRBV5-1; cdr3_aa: CASSLPPLNPYTDTQYF; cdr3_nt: TGCGCCAGCAGCTTGCCTCCTCTCAATCCCTACACAGATACGCAGTATTTT
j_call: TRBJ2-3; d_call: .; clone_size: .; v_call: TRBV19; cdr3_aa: CASSMYGTDTQYF; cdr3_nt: TGTGCCAGTAGTATGTACGGGACAGATACGCAGTATTTT